The source of this TCR beta chain is a study of T cell responses to AZD1222 COVID-19 vaccine (dated by TCRdb to the early 2020s). With respect to the entire study: Because spike-specific TCR depth and breadth did not differ between the two schedules, AZD1222 recipients who got a second dose at roughly 4 weeks were pooled with those who got a second dose at roughly 12 weeks. A total of 230 to 250 trial participants underwent TCR sequencing, of whom under 220 had received two doses of AZD1222 and around 25 had received two doses of the MenACWY control vaccine. Trial participants were enrolled into age subgroups of 18-55, 56-69 and 70-plus years, which contained 148, 28 and 57 TCR-sequenced participants, respectively. Summary of the overall study and its limitations: Conclusions about previously exposed vaccinees are limited, since just 5 to 7 AZD1222 recipients were seropositive for SARS-CoV-2 at baseline. The 56-69-year group was small, and its depth increase did not reach significance, likely because of low power. Vaccine-associated CD4 TCRs spanned the whole spike protein, with dominant responses in regions 160-218 and 743-854. Spike-specific TCR breadth and depth rose significantly after two AZD1222 doses compared with day 0 and with MenACWY recipients. Participants were mostly white British, with more females than males. The authors suggested clonal diversity may have been underestimated. No day 14 peak-response samples were available, so repertoires were characterized only after the peak T cell response. Epitopes outside the regions mutated in the B.1.351 and B.1.1.7 variants were reportedly recognized by nearly half of the unique spike-specific TCRs.

Reading the label with the study, this specimen's time point is: baseline before first vaccination. Vaccinee samples came from UK trials COV001 and COV002, including a single-blind randomized controlled phase 2/3 trial of AZD1222 (ChAdOx1 nCoV-19) in healthy adults. For TCRbeta chain sequencing, PBMC samples from trial participants were taken at day 0 and at day 28 after the second dose. The junction shows trimming of 5 bases on V and 3 bases on J, plus 17 bases between the germline ends. Per the germline V gene, LGHNT is the CDR1 and FRNRAP is the CDR2. The CDR3 sequence holds 15 residues, the cysteine and phenylalanine included. Only the CDR3 part of the read is kept: 45 bases, read in frame from the first base. This clone was seen only a few times. What antigen it recognizes has not been identified. No base quality values were provided; no much bigger clone lies one nucleotide off. The CDR3 regions of human TCRbeta chains were analyzed by immunosequencing. For the original study's pipeline: Repertoire TCRs were checked for matches against a reference library of SARS-CoV-2-specific TCRs that had been generated using the MIRA antigen-specificity platform. Breadth was defined as the fraction of unique TCRs that were SARS-CoV-2-associated. Depth was defined as the fraction of total T cells that were SARS-CoV-2-associated. Using the MIRA data, each spike-specific TCR was assigned both to the spike region to which the TCR was reactive and to a CD4 or CD8 class. Log10-transformed breadth and depth values were compared by one-way ANOVA with Sidak's multiple comparisons tests. Here the immuneACCESS table is served through TCRdb, limited to in-frame sequences with V and J called. Missing clones are a known gap in these copies; in checked studies unresolved V genes cover under half, and the rest lacks a known reason. V and J calls and clone size follow that table, whereas D and trimming were derived from the DNA. Within this sample are 97,000 or so clones, with around 83% of them counted one time only. Approximately 5% of the sample belongs to the ten largest clones.

Source: peripheral blood, taken on day 0 of AZD1222 vaccination. The source of this sequence is an adult in good health. This receptor chain uses TRBV12-5 and TRBJ2-7; 6 matching bases give a weak D call of TRBD2. The base sequence is TGTGCTAGTGGTCCTACCCGGGGGTCCTTCTACGAGCAGTACTTC. This codes for CASGPTRGSFYEQYF.